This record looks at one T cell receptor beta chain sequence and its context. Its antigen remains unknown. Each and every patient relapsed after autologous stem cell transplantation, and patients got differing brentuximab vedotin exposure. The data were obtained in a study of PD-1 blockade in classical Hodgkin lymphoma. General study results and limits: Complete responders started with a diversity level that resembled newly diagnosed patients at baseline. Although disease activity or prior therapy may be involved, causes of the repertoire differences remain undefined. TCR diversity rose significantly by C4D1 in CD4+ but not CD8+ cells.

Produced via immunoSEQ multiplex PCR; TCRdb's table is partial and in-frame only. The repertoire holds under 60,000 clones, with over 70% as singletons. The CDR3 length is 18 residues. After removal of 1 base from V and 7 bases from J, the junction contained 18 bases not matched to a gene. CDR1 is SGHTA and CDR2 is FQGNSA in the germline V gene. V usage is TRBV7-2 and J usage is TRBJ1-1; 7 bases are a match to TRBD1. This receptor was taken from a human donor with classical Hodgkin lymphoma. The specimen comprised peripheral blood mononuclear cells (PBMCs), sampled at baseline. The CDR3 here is CASSLDGTYLKQGDEAFF. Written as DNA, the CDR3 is TGTGCCAGCAGCTTAGATGGTACCTATTTGAAGCAGGGGGATGAAGCTTTCTTT.